The 27 T cell receptor beta chains below were found in one sample sequenced in a study of shared T cell receptors in the human thymus listed by TCRdb under 2021. Libraries were made using the immunoSEQ multiplex PCR assay. What TCRdb holds here is the immuneACCESS table cut down to in-frame rearrangements. Part of the clones is not present; checked against another copy, under half of the missing clones reflect an unresolved V gene, and the others are unexplained. This sample has about 660,000 clones in its table, and around 87% of those were observed once. 0.0094% of the sample is in the top ten clones. The sample was also linked to a second study, of human thymus T cells.

The material sequenced was thymocytes. The receptors stem from a boy younger than two with a congenital heart defect. Donor details come from another sample of the same person, matched by shared clones.

In this sample, this clone turned up once. This rearrangement joins TRBV11-2 to TRBJ2-7; 10 bases align to TRBD2. CDR1 and CDR2 from the germline V gene are SGHAT and FQNNGV. This CDR3 is built from 18 residues. Unmatched junction bases numbered 14, after V lost 5 bases and J lost 1 base. The CDR3 DNA reads TGTGCCAGCAGCATAGTACTTGATCAGCGGGAGGGGTCCTACGAGCAGTACTTC. It yields the protein CASSIVLDQREGSYEQYF.

The chain couples TRBV5-1 to TRBJ1-2, with D maybe TRBD1 (5 bases). Germline CDR1 SGHRS, CDR2 YFSETQ. The CDR3 extends over 14 amino acids. The V end lost 0 bases, the J end lost 0 bases, and 6 bases lay between the germline ends. DNA of the CDR3: TGCGCCAGCAGCTTGGTGACAGCTAACTATGGCTACACCTTC. It translates to CASSLVTANYGYTF.

The gene calls are TRBV19 and TRBJ1-1; unclear D gene. The V end lost 3 bases, the J end lost 0 bases, and 14 bases lay between the germline ends. The CDR3 covers 16 residues. Germline V gives CDR1 LNHDA, CDR2 SQIVND (reference sequence). The DNA of the CDR3 is TGTGCCAGTAGTATGCGGGGAGACGGACTGAACACTGAAGCTTTCTTT. Translating it yields CASSMRGDGLNTEAFF.

The V call is TRBV7-2, the J call TRBJ1-3, with TRBD1 identical over 8 bases. The CDR3 is made up of 13 amino acids. The germline V gene encodes CDR1 SGHTA and CDR2 FQGNSA. Trimming at V came to 4 bases and at J to 6 bases, leaving 2 bases not matched to a gene. The CDR3 region has the DNA TGTGCCAGCAGCTCGGACAGGGAAAACACCATATATTTT. The encoded protein is CASSSDRENTIYF.

CDR3: CASNPSGGNEQFF. CDR3 DNA sequence: TGTGCCAGCAATCCTAGCGGAGGGAATGAGCAGTTCTTC. V and J are TRBV7-2 and TRBJ2-1; 7 nucleotides agree with TRBD2. Germline CDR1 and CDR2: SGHTA and FQGNSA. This CDR3 contains 13 residues. Trimming cost V 7 bases and J 7 bases; bases outside gene matches: 7.

The genes are TRBV4-1 and TRBJ1-2; D gene uncertain. V shed 2 bases and J shed 5 bases, with 12 bases lying between them. Germline lookup yields CDR1 MGHRA and CDR2 YSYEKL. The CDR3 is made up of 14 amino acids. The CDR3 sequence: CASSQRETLYGYTF. The CDR3 DNA reads TGCGCCAGCAGCCAACGGGAGACCCTTTATGGCTACACCTTC.

The CDR3 here is CASSSSAEGPNGYTF. The CDR3 nucleotides are TGCGCCAGCAGCTCCTCGGCGGAGGGACCCAATGGCTACACCTTC. This chain uses TRBV5-1 with TRBJ1-2; TRBD1 might be the D (5 bases). CDR3 length equals 15 residues. The germline gives CDR1 SGHRS, CDR2 YFSETQ. V was pared by 3 bases and J by 6 bases, with 18 bases between. The complete variable domain, with remaining parts taken from reference TRBV5-1 and TRBJ1-2, reads KAGVTQTPRYLIKTRGQQVTLSCSPISGHRSVSWYQQTPGQGLQFLFEYFSETQRNKGNFPGRFSGRQFSNSRSEMNVSTLELGDSALYLCASSSSAEGPNGYTFGSGTRLTVV.

This sequence joins TRBV19 and TRBJ2-5; 9 bases map to TRBD1. J gave up 5 bases and V 4 bases, and 11 bases lay outside the gene matches. The CDR3 sequence is 16 residues long. Germline values: CDR1 LNHDA, CDR2 SQIVND (reference sequence). The CDR3, as DNA: TGTGCCAGTAGTACAACCGGACAGGGGAGGAGGGAGACCCAGTACTTC. Translation: CASSTTGQGRRETQYF.

V gene TRBV19 combines with J gene TRBJ1-5; D is possibly TRBD1 (6 bases). CDR3 length: 16 amino acids. Germline CDR1 and CDR2: LNHDA and SQIVND (reference sequence). With 9 bases removed from V and 6 bases from J, the gap between germline ends came to 24 bases. Here the CDR3 reads CASAPGGRGNRQPQHF. The CDR3 DNA reads TGTGCCAGCGCTCCGGGGGGCAGGGGCAATCGTCAGCCCCAGCATTTT.

The gene calls are TRBV5-8 and TRBJ1-1; D might be TRBD1 (6 bases). Trimming left V 1 base short and J 1 base short, with 14 bases between. Germline V gives CDR1 SGHTS, CDR2 YDEGEE. There are 16 residues in the CDR3. CDR3 region: CASSLCSGTPNTEAFF. The CDR3 DNA is TGTGCCAGCAGCTTGTGTTCTGGGACACCGAACACTGAAGCTTTCTTT.

The rearrangement joins TRBV28 to TRBJ1-1, with D hard to call. Germline lookup yields CDR1 MDHEN and CDR2 SYDVKM. The CDR3 is 10 residues long. CDR3: CATLPIEAFF. The CDR3 nucleotides are TGTGCTACTCTCCCTATTGAAGCTTTCTTT.

The genes are TRBV28 and TRBJ2-1; 14 bases align to TRBD2. The CDR3 has 20 amino acids. CDR1 is MDHEN and CDR2 is SYDVKM in the germline V gene. The ends lost 4 bases at V and 2 bases at J; junction bases unmatched: 13. The CDR3 nucleotides read TGTGCCAGCAGTTACCAACCGGGACTAGCGGGAGTTCCTCCCTACAATGAGCAGTTCTTC. It encodes CASSYQPGLAGVPPYNEQFF.

The genes are TRBV4-3 and TRBJ1-5; D is unclear. The germline CDR1 and CDR2 sequences are LGHNA and YSLEER. The CDR3 runs 18 residues. With 0 bases removed from V and 0 bases from J, the gap between germline ends came to 15 bases. This chain's CDR3 is CASSQDAPSGPSNQPQHF. The CDR3 DNA reads TGCGCCAGCAGCCAAGATGCTCCCAGTGGCCCTAGCAATCAGCCCCAGCATTTT.

The chain recombines TRBV4-1 with TRBJ2-3, with TRBD2 identical over 15 bases. Germline-derived CDR1 and CDR2 are MGHRA and YSYEKL. CDR3 size: 20 residues. V dropped 6 bases and J dropped 1; count of bases not matched to a gene: 14. Here the CDR3 DNA reads TGCGCCAGCAGTCTTAAGGGACTAGCGGGAGGAAGAAAGGGCACAGATACGCAGTATTTT. Its translation: CASSLKGLAGGRKGTDTQYF.

The chain has TRBV11-3 and TRBJ2-2; 10 bases fit TRBD1. Germline CDR1 is SGHNT and CDR2 is YENEEA. The CDR3 has 18 amino acids. With V trimmed by 5 bases and J by 6 bases, 15 bases remained unmatched. CDR3 region: CASSPRPGGDRGPGELFF. DNA for the CDR3: TGTGCCAGCAGCCCACGTCCGGGGGGGGACAGGGGACCCGGGGAGCTGTTTTTT.

V usage is TRBV5-1 and J usage is TRBJ1-1; 10 bases align to TRBD1. The CDR3 is 16 amino acids. The germline V gene has CDR1 SGHRS and CDR2 YFSETQ. V lost 4 bases, J lost 0 bases, and 6 bases stayed unmatched. CDR3 region: CASSLSGTGVNTEAFF. CDR3 DNA: TGCGCCAGCAGCCTGTCCGGGACAGGGGTGAACACTGAAGCTTTCTTT.

This clone was seen a single time. V and J are TRBV6-7 and TRBJ2-3; tentative D call: TRBD2 (7 bases). TRBV6-7 is placed among ORFs of uncertain function. This CDR3 has 20 residues. V lost 0 bases and J 1 base, leaving 23 bases between the germline ends. CDR3: CASSYSEVRGPGRRTDTQYF. The CDR3 region has the DNA TGTGCCAGCAGTTACTCCGAGGTGCGGGGGCCGGGACGCCGCACAGATACGCAGTATTTT.

The chain recombines TRBV28 with TRBJ2-5; D might be TRBD2 (6 bases). The J call could be wrong; TRBJ2-7 is a better fit for the DNA end. The CDR3 runs to 13 residues. The germline gives CDR1 MDHEN, CDR2 SYDVKM. The CDR3 bases are TGTGCCAGCAGTCGAAGGGAGGAAGGCGAGCAGTACTTC. Amino acid sequence: CASSRREEGEQYF.

This chain connects TRBV5-1 to TRBJ2-2; 11 bases match TRBD1. The CDR3 loop spans 15 amino acids. Germline CDR1 reads SGHRS; CDR2 reads YFSETQ. The V gene end was trimmed by 2 bases and the J gene end by 6 bases; junction bases not matched to a gene: 3. CDR3 nucleotide sequence: TGCGCCAGCAGCTTTCCGGGACAGGGGGCCGGGGAGCTGTTTTTT. This translates into CASSFPGQGAGELFF.

The chain couples TRBV5-1 to TRBJ2-7; 8 bases fit TRBD2. The CDR3 has 15 residues. The V and J ends lost 0 bases and 4 bases, in that order; junction bases with no gene match: 6. From germline, CDR1 is SGHRS and CDR2 YFSETQ. CDR3 coding DNA: TGCGCCAGCAGCTTGGAGACTAGCGACCAATACGAGCAGTACTTC. This gives the protein CASSLETSDQYEQYF.

This rearrangement joins TRBV28 to TRBJ1-2; TRBD1 might be the D (6 bases). The V end was cut by 5 bases, the J end by 8 bases, with 21 bases between. Per the germline V gene, CDR1 is MDHEN and CDR2 is SYDVKM. This CDR3 region has 15 residues. The CDR3 DNA reads as TGTGCCAGCAGTCCCGGGACGGACATCGGACAGGGCTACACCTTC. Encoded protein: CASSPGTDIGQGYTF.

The chain carries TRBV18 and TRBJ2-1; 9 positions match TRBD2. This CDR3 comprises 14 residues. The germline V gene encodes CDR1 KGHSH and CDR2 LQKENI. The V segment lost 2 bases and the J segment 8 bases; nucleotides outside the gene matches: 4. CDR3 sequence (DNA): TGTGCCAGCTCACCATCGGGACTAGCCTATGAGCAGTTCTTC. Amino acid sequence: CASSPSGLAYEQFF. The variable domain in full, with the rest retrieved from reference TRBV18 and TRBJ2-1, is NAGVMQNPRHLVRRRGQEARLRCSPMKGHSHVYWYRQLPEEGLKFMVYLQKENIIDESGMPKERFSAEFPKEGPSILRIQQVVRGDSAAYFCASSPSGLAYEQFFGPGTRLTVL.

About this clone: One end of the junction fails to match germline, which may point to a read error. The sample has other DNA sequences that encode this CDR3 too. CDR3 DNA: TGTGCCTGGAGCAACAGGGACTATAATTCCCCCCTCCACTTT. It specifies CAWSNRDYNSPLHF. The V call is TRBV30, the J call TRBJ1-6; weak D call: TRBD1 (6 bases). From germline, CDR1 is GTSNPN and CDR2 SVGIG (reference sequence). The CDR3 is 14 amino acids.

The V gene is TRBV15, the J gene TRBJ2-5; D might be TRBD2 (6 bases). The V end was cut by 1 base, the J end by 4 bases, with 16 bases between. Germline-derived CDR1 and CDR2 are LNHNV and YYDKDF (reference sequence). The CDR3 consists of 16 residues. The CDR3 spells CATSRGRLEGTETQYF. In nucleotides, the CDR3 is TGTGCCACCAGCAGAGGCCGACTAGAGGGGACAGAGACCCAGTACTTC.

The chain employs TRBV15 and TRBJ2-7; tentative D call: TRBD2 (5 bases). Germline V gives CDR1 LNHNV, CDR2 YYDKDF (reference sequence). The CDR3 has 17 residues. V was trimmed by 1 base and J by 3 bases, leaving 19 bases between them. For the CDR3, the DNA is TGTGCCACCAGCAGAGGGGGTGGTATTAGCGCGGGCTACGAGCAGTACTTC. This translates into CATSRGGGISAGYEQYF.

The chain uses TRBV7-2 and TRBJ1-5; D not resolved. Looked up from germline, CDR1 is SGHTA and CDR2 is FQGNSA. CDR3 size: 16 residues. V shed 1 base and J shed 3 bases, with 13 bases lying between them. The CDR3 bases are TGTGCCAGCAGCTTAGTCGTGCCAGTCCTCAATCAGCCCCAGCATTTT. Protein product: CASSLVVPVLNQPQHF.

The chain links TRBV28 to TRBJ2-1, with 8 bases lining up with TRBD2. The CDR3 length is 17 residues. The V gene's germline CDR1 is MDHEN and CDR2 SYDVKM. After removal of 5 bases from V and 4 bases from J, the junction contained 13 bases not matched to a gene. CDR3 amino acids: CASSPPGLGPAYNEQFF. CDR3 DNA: TGTGCCAGCAGTCCACCGGGACTAGGGCCAGCATACAATGAGCAGTTCTTC.